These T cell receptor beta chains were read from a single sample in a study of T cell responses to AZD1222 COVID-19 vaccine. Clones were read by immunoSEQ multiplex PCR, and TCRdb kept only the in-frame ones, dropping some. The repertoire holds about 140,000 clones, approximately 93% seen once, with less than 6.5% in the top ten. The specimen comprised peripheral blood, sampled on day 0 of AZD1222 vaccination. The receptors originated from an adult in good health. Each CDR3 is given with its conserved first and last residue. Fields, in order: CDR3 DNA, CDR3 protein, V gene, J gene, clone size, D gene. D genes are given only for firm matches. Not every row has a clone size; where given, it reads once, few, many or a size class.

cdr3_nt: TGTGCCATCAGTGAGGCGGCAGGCCATGGTTCACCCCTCCACTTT; cdr3_aa: CAISEAAGHGSPLHF; v_call: TRBV10-3; j_call: TRBJ1-6; clone_size: -; d_call: -
cdr3_nt: TGTGCCAGCTCCCCTGGACAGGACAGCTATGGCTACACCTTC; cdr3_aa: CASSPGQDSYGYTF; v_call: TRBV18; j_call: TRBJ1-2; clone_size: once; d_call: TRBD1
cdr3_nt: TGTGCCAGTAGTCCTCAAAGCATCGGACCGAGCTCCTACGAGCAGTACTTC; cdr3_aa: CASSPQSIGPSSYEQYF; v_call: TRBV19; j_call: TRBJ2-7; clone_size: -; d_call: -
cdr3_nt: TGTGCCAGCAGCCAATTACAGAATTCACCCCTCCACTTT; cdr3_aa: CASSQLQNSPLHF; v_call: TRBV3-1/TRBV3-2; j_call: TRBJ1-6; clone_size: many; d_call: -
cdr3_nt: TGTGCCAGCAGCCAAGATTGGGGCGGCACGGACAATGAGCAGTTCTTC; cdr3_aa: CASSQDWGGTDNEQFF; v_call: TRBV3-1/TRBV3-2; j_call: TRBJ2-1; clone_size: -; d_call: -
cdr3_nt: TGTGCCAGCAGCACCGCCCTGACTAGCGGCACCTACGAGCAGTACTTC; cdr3_aa: CASSTALTSGTYEQYF; v_call: TRBV7-9; j_call: TRBJ2-7; clone_size: once; d_call: TRBD2
cdr3_nt: TGTGCCAGCAGCATAACTCCGGGCTTCATCCAAGATACGCAGTATTTT; cdr3_aa: CASSITPGFIQDTQYF; v_call: TRBV5-5; j_call: TRBJ2-3; clone_size: -; d_call: -
cdr3_nt: TGTGCCAGCAGCTCCTCCCCACCTAGCGGGATCCCCCAAGAGACCCAGTACTTC; cdr3_aa: CASSSSPPSGIPQETQYF; v_call: TRBV2; j_call: TRBJ2-5; clone_size: -; d_call: TRBD2
cdr3_nt: TGTGCCAGCAGCTTATCGGGCGGGAGCTCCTACAATGAGCAGTTCTTC; cdr3_aa: CASSLSGGSSYNEQFF; v_call: TRBV7-8; j_call: TRBJ2-1; clone_size: -; d_call: TRBD2
cdr3_nt: TGTGCCTGGGAGTTCCGGGACAGCTATGGCTACACCTTC; cdr3_aa: CAWEFRDSYGYTF; v_call: TRBV30; j_call: TRBJ1-2; clone_size: once; d_call: TRBD1
cdr3_nt: TGTGCCAGCAGTGAGCGAGGTAGCGGGAGTGCGAACACCGGGGAGCTGTTTTTT; cdr3_aa: CASSERGSGSANTGELFF; v_call: TRBV6-1; j_call: TRBJ2-2; clone_size: -; d_call: TRBD2
cdr3_nt: TGTGCCAGCAGCTTCAATAATTCACCCCTCCACTTT; cdr3_aa: CASSFNNSPLHF; v_call: TRBV7-9; j_call: TRBJ1-6; clone_size: once; d_call: -
cdr3_nt: TGTGCCAGCAGCACAGAACAGGGGTCAGAAGCTTTCTTT; cdr3_aa: CASSTEQGSEAFF; v_call: TRBV5-6; j_call: TRBJ1-1; clone_size: -; d_call: TRBD1
cdr3_nt: TGTGCCAGCAGTTCAGGGGGGTATGGCTACACCTTC; cdr3_aa: CASSSGGYGYTF; v_call: TRBV28; j_call: TRBJ1-2; clone_size: -; d_call: TRBD1
cdr3_nt: TGTGCCAGCAGACCCGGGAACACAGATACGCAGTATTTT; cdr3_aa: CASRPGNTDTQYF; v_call: TRBV12-3/TRBV12-4; j_call: TRBJ2-3; clone_size: -; d_call: -
cdr3_nt: TGTGCCAGCAGTTATTCAGGGAACCAAGAGACCCAGTACTTC; cdr3_aa: CASSYSGNQETQYF; v_call: TRBV6-2/TRBV6-3; j_call: TRBJ2-5; clone_size: -; d_call: -
cdr3_nt: TGTGCCTGGAGAGCTCAGGGTTTCGGTGAAGCTTTCTTT; cdr3_aa: CAWRAQGFGEAFF; v_call: TRBV30; j_call: TRBJ1-1; clone_size: -; d_call: -
cdr3_nt: TGTGCCACCCTCGATATAAGTAATTCACCCCTCCACTTT; cdr3_aa: CATLDISNSPLHF; v_call: TRBV10-3; j_call: TRBJ1-6; clone_size: -; d_call: -
cdr3_nt: TGTGCCAGCAGTGACTCCTTTCTAGCGGGATCTCCATACACCGGGGAGCTGTTTTTT; cdr3_aa: CASSDSFLAGSPYTGELFF; v_call: TRBV6-4; j_call: TRBJ2-2; clone_size: once; d_call: TRBD2
cdr3_nt: TGTGCCAGCAGTTACTCGATACGGAAGAACACTGAAGCTTTCTTT; cdr3_aa: CASSYSIRKNTEAFF; v_call: TRBV6-6; j_call: TRBJ1-1; clone_size: once; d_call: -
cdr3_nt: TGTGCCAGCAGCCCGACAGGGTTATCTGGAAACACCATATATTTT; cdr3_aa: CASSPTGLSGNTIYF; v_call: TRBV7-2; j_call: TRBJ1-3; clone_size: -; d_call: TRBD1
cdr3_nt: TGTGCCAGCAGCTTAGCGATGGGGGGAGAGACCCAGTACTTC; cdr3_aa: CASSLAMGGETQYF; v_call: TRBV7-9; j_call: TRBJ2-5; clone_size: once; d_call: -
cdr3_nt: TGTGCCAGCAGCATGACAGGAGATCAGCCCCAGCATTTT; cdr3_aa: CASSMTGDQPQHF; v_call: TRBV12-3/TRBV12-4; j_call: TRBJ1-5; clone_size: -; d_call: -
cdr3_nt: TGTGCCAGCAGCCTCCTAGCGGGAGGGCGCACCGGGGAGCTGTTTTTT; cdr3_aa: CASSLLAGGRTGELFF; v_call: TRBV3-1/TRBV3-2; j_call: TRBJ2-2; clone_size: -; d_call: TRBD2
cdr3_nt: TGTGCCAGCAGCAACACCGGGACAGTAATCGGGGAGACCCAGTACTTC; cdr3_aa: CASSNTGTVIGETQYF; v_call: TRBV7-9; j_call: TRBJ2-5; clone_size: -; d_call: TRBD1
cdr3_nt: TGTGGACTAGCCGGCTACAATGAGCAGTTCTTC; cdr3_aa: CGLAGYNEQFF; v_call: TRBV20-1; j_call: TRBJ2-1; clone_size: -; d_call: TRBD2
cdr3_nt: TGTGCCAGCAGTTTCCTTGGCGGAACCTACAATGAGCAGTTCTTC; cdr3_aa: CASSFLGGTYNEQFF; v_call: TRBV28; j_call: TRBJ2-1; clone_size: -; d_call: -
cdr3_nt: TGCGCCAGCAGTGAGTCGTTAACAGGGTTGACTGAAGCTTTCTTT; cdr3_aa: CASSESLTGLTEAFF; v_call: TRBV10-1; j_call: TRBJ1-1; clone_size: -; d_call: -
cdr3_nt: TGTGCCAGCAGTGAAGCCGAACAGAATTTCTACAATGAGCAGTTCTTC; cdr3_aa: CASSEAEQNFYNEQFF; v_call: TRBV6-1; j_call: TRBJ2-1; clone_size: -; d_call: -
cdr3_nt: TGTGCCTGGAGAACGGGACCCCGCGAGCAGTACTTC; cdr3_aa: CAWRTGPREQYF; v_call: TRBV30; j_call: TRBJ2-7; clone_size: -; d_call: -
cdr3_nt: TGTGCCAGTAGTATGGCGGGACTCGTGAACTATGGCTACACCTTC; cdr3_aa: CASSMAGLVNYGYTF; v_call: TRBV19; j_call: TRBJ1-2; clone_size: -; d_call: -
cdr3_nt: TGTGCCAGCAGCTTGCCGGGGGAGGGCTATGGCTACACCTTC; cdr3_aa: CASSLPGEGYGYTF; v_call: TRBV5-4; j_call: TRBJ1-2; clone_size: -; d_call: -